The 28 T cell receptor beta chains below were found in one sample sequenced in a study of shared clonotypes between healthy human individuals. Using immunoSEQ multiplex PCR, the repertoire was profiled, and TCRdb retains in-frame clones only, with some absent. This sample has 2.3 million or so clones, with approximately 95% found just once. The specimen sequenced was naive CD4+ T cells from PBMCs. The subset is: CD45RA+ positively selected. These receptors were obtained from a young man in good health. Some clones in this sample may be carry-over from other donors' samples.

In regard to this clone: In the same sample, other DNA sequences code for this CDR3. The chain is built from TRBV18 and TRBJ2-1; a weak D match, TRBD2 (6 bases). Trimming left V 3 bases short and J 0 bases short, with 9 bases between. This CDR3 comprises 15 residues. Germline V lookup: CDR1 KGHSH, CDR2 LQKENI. CDR3 coding DNA: TGTGCCAGCTCACCTGCGGGGAGCTCCTACAATGAGCAGTTCTTC. Encoded protein: CASSPAGSSYNEQFF.

The V and J genes are TRBV11-1 and TRBJ1-2, with 7 bases aligning to TRBD1. Germline lookup yields CDR1 SGHAT and CDR2 FQDESV (reference sequence). The CDR3 has 14 residues. J was trimmed by 4 bases and V by 2 bases; bases with no gene match: 4. CDR3 loop: CASSLKQGFYGYTF. The CDR3 DNA sequence: TGTGCCAGCAGCTTAAAACAGGGGTTCTATGGCTACACCTTC. The full variable domain, rest sourced from reference TRBV11-1 and TRBJ1-2, is EAEVAQSPRYKITEKSQAVAFWCDPISGHATLYWYRQILGQGPELLVQFQDESVVDDSQLPKDRFSAERLKGVDSTLKIQPAELGDSAMYLCASSLKQGFYGYTFGSGTRLTVV.

The gene calls are TRBV5-1 and TRBJ2-3, with D perhaps TRBD1 or TRBD2 (5 bases each). This CDR3 is built from 14 residues. In germline, CDR1 is SGHRS, CDR2 YFSETQ. V gave up 7 bases and J gave up 6 bases, with 18 bases separating them. The CDR3 DNA reads TGCGCCAGCTCCTCTCGGGGCCAGAGGGATACGCAGTATTTT. This translates into CASSSRGQRDTQYF.

This chain joins TRBV5-4 and TRBJ2-1; the match to TRBD2 covers 15 bases. Germline CDR1 and CDR2: SGHNT and YYREEE (reference sequence). The CDR3 spans 15 residues. V lost 3 bases and J lost 11; bases outside the gene matches: 6. The DNA for the CDR3 is TGTGCCAGCAGCTCCCCCGGACTAGCGGGAGGGCAGCAGTTCTTC. This sequence encodes CASSSPGLAGGQQFF.

The chain couples TRBV6-6 to TRBJ2-5; D ambiguous. The CDR3 spans 16 residues. V was pared by 8 bases and J by 5 bases, with 24 bases between. Germline assignment: CDR1 MNHNY and CDR2 SVGAGI (reference sequence). The CDR3 loop is CASLNYLATGGETQYF. CDR3 DNA sequence: TGTGCCAGCCTTAACTACTTAGCAACCGGTGGGGAGACCCAGTACTTC.

The gene calls are TRBV6-5 and TRBJ2-7; TRBD1 might be the D (5 bases). The germline CDR1 and CDR2 sequences are MNHEY and SVGAGI. The V end was cut by 6 bases, the J end by 4 bases, with 10 bases between. This CDR3 contains 12 residues. The CDR3 DNA is TGTGCCAGCAGCCCCCGGACATACGAGCAGTACTTC. This encodes CASSPRTYEQYF.

This chain links TRBV4-1 with TRBJ1-4; 7 positions match TRBD1. The V and J ends lost 1 base and 8 bases, in that order; junction bases with no gene match: 7. Germline CDR1 reads MGHRA; CDR2 reads YSYEKL. CDR3 length equals 15 residues. CDR3 loop: CASSQVGTVPEKLFF. Here the CDR3 DNA reads TGCGCCAGCAGCCAAGTCGGGACAGTACCCGAAAAACTGTTTTTT.

The V call is TRBV19, the J call TRBJ2-7; 7 bases map to TRBD2. The CDR3 consists of 14 residues. Germline V gene data show CDR1 as LNHDA and CDR2 as SQIVND (reference sequence). Germline trimming cut 8 bases from V and 3 bases from J; bases unmatched to any gene: 10. The CDR3 region has the DNA TGTGCCAGTGCCTTTAGCGGGTCCGGCTACGAGCAGTACTTC. This translates into CASAFSGSGYEQYF.

This chain connects TRBV2 to TRBJ1-4; no firm D call. CDR1 and CDR2 (germline): SNHLY, FYNNEI. The CDR3 extends over 12 amino acids. Between the trimmed V and J ends, which lost 3 bases and 14 bases, there was a span of 13 bases. The CDR3 coding sequence is TGTGCCAGCAGTGAGATGCCGAGGCGGCTGTTTTTT. Protein product: CASSEMPRRLFF.

As regards this clone: At the DNA level, this CDR3 is encoded by other sequences in the same sample as well. The gene calls are TRBV5-1 and TRBJ2-3; 7 bases agree with TRBD1. Germline V lookup: CDR1 SGHRS, CDR2 YFSETQ. After removal of 4 bases from V and 5 bases from J, the junction contained 7 bases not matched to a gene. The CDR3 has 14 amino acids. The CDR3 loop reads CASSLGQVGDTQYF. CDR3 sequence (DNA): TGCGCCAGCAGCCTAGGACAGGTTGGAGATACGCAGTATTTT.

V gene TRBV6-4 combines with J gene TRBJ2-7, with TRBD1 matching 9 bases. The length of the CDR3 is 19 residues. CDR1 is MRHNA, CDR2 SNTAGT, per germline. V lost 9 bases and J lost 2; bases outside the gene matches: 23. The CDR3 nucleotides read TGTGCCAGACCTGGACCTTCTTATCGCCGGGACAGGGATACCTACGAGCAGTACTTC. This translates into CARPGPSYRRDRDTYEQYF.

The chain joins TRBV9 to TRBJ1-2; maybe TRBD1 (5 bases). The CDR3 sequence is 16 residues long. The ends were cut back, 2 bases at V and 0 bases at J, with 14 bases in the middle. CDR1 is SGDLS, CDR2 YYNGEE, per germline. CDR3: CASSVHRTPTNYGYTF. CDR3 DNA sequence: TGTGCCAGCAGCGTCCACAGGACCCCCACTAACTATGGCTACACCTTC.

Concerning this clone: This sample includes further DNA sequences coding for the same CDR3. V gene TRBV9 combines with J gene TRBJ2-5; possibly TRBD2 for D (6 bases). There are 14 residues in the CDR3. The V end was cut by 0 bases, the J end by 5 bases, with 11 bases between. Germline loops: CDR1 SGDLS, CDR2 YYNGEE. As DNA, the CDR3 is TGTGCCAGCAGCGTAGGCCCAGGGAGGGAGACCCAGTACTTC. This encodes CASSVGPGRETQYF.

The chain uses TRBV7-8 and TRBJ2-5; D not certain. The CDR3 length is 15 residues. V was pared by 3 bases and J by 0 bases, with 11 bases between. Germline V lookup: CDR1 SGHVS, CDR2 FQNEAQ. Written as DNA, the CDR3 is TGTGCCAGCAGCTTCCGATCCGGGTACCAAGAGACCCAGTACTTC. Residues: CASSFRSGYQETQYF.

The chain couples TRBV7-2 to TRBJ1-5, with D unresolved. The CDR3 is 13 amino acids. The germline CDR1 and CDR2 sequences are SGHTA and FQGNSA. The V end was cut by 0 bases, the J end by 7 bases, with 7 bases between. As DNA, the CDR3 is TGTGCCAGCAGCTTAGCACACAGCCAGCCCCAGCATTTT. Translating gives CASSLAHSQPQHF. The full variable domain, rest sourced from reference TRBV7-2 and TRBJ1-5, is GAGVSQSPSNKVTEKGKDVELRCDPISGHTALYWYRQSLGQGLEFLIYFQGNSAPDKSGLPSDRFSAERTGGSVSTLTIQRTQQEDSAVYLCASSLAHSQPQHFGDGTRLSIL.

The chain links TRBV28 to TRBJ2-3; 8 positions match TRBD2. This CDR3 comprises 16 residues. V trimming: 4 bases; J trimming: 2 bases; junction bases outside the gene matches: 8. Germline assignment: CDR1 MDHEN and CDR2 SYDVKM. The CDR3 loop is CASSSAGTSYTDTQYF. Here the CDR3 DNA reads TGTGCCAGCAGTTCTGCCGGGACTAGTTACACAGATACGCAGTATTTT.

The chain uses TRBV4-1 and TRBJ1-5; D might be TRBD1 (5 bases). Germline V CDR1 and CDR2: MGHRA, YSYEKL. V dropped 0 bases and J dropped 7 bases, with 16 bases sitting between them. The CDR3 runs 16 residues. The CDR3 DNA reads as TGCGCCAGCAGCCAAGATCCGGCAGGGTCCGGGCAGCCCCAGCATTTT. This encodes CASSQDPAGSGQPQHF.

The genes are TRBV5-1 and TRBJ2-7; TRBD2 matches at 7 bases. This CDR3 is built from 16 residues. Germline V gene lookup returns CDR1 SGHRS and CDR2 YFSETQ. Losses at the gene ends were 4 bases for V and 0 bases for J; bases not matched to a gene: 10. In nucleotides, the CDR3 is TGCGCCAGCAGCAGGAAGACTAGCTTGAGCTCCTACGAGCAGTACTTC. Its protein is CASSRKTSLSSYEQYF.

In this sample, this clone turned up once. The sample contains more than one DNA sequence encoding this CDR3. The rearrangement uses TRBV28 and TRBJ1-2; possible D gene TRBD1, 5 bases. CDR1 and CDR2 (germline): MDHEN, SYDVKM. The CDR3 length is 15 residues. V was shortened by 4 bases and J by 2 bases, with 14 bases between the two germline ends. CDR3 amino acids: CASSSLTGANYGYTF. The DNA of the CDR3 is TGTGCCAGCAGTTCACTCACCGGGGCCAACTATGGCTACACCTTC.

The table lists this clone with a few counts. This chain connects TRBV30 to TRBJ1-5, with D unresolved. CDR1 GTSNPN and CDR2 SVGIG come from the germline V gene (reference sequence). V dropped 0 bases and J dropped 6 bases, with 12 bases sitting between them. The CDR3 consists of 14 residues. CDR3 coding DNA: TGTGCCTGGAGTGTACGAGTGATCACTCAGCCCCAGCATTTT. It yields the protein CAWSVRVITQPQHF. Full variable domain (rest looked up from reference TRBV30 and TRBJ1-5): SQTIHQWPATLVQPVGSPLSLECTVEGTSNPNLYWYRQAAGRGLQLLFYSVGIGQISSEVPQNLSASRPQDRQFILSSKKLLLSDSGFYLCAWSVRVITQPQHFGDGTRLSIL.

This clone showed up just once. The chain links TRBV6-1 to TRBJ2-7, with TRBD2 identical over 10 bases. The CDR3 totals 14 residues. Per the germline V gene, CDR1 is MNHNS and CDR2 is SASEGT. The trim removed 7 bases at V and 9 bases at J, leaving 12 bases unmatched. The CDR3 is CASTSGRAHLGQYF. The CDR3 DNA reads as TGTGCCAGCACAAGCGGGAGGGCTCATCTGGGGCAGTACTTC.

The CDR3 sequence is CASGTGYLATNEKLFF. The DNA for the CDR3 is TGTGCCAGCGGGACAGGGTATCTCGCAACTAATGAAAAACTGTTTTTT. This chain joins TRBV6-6 and TRBJ1-4, with TRBD1 matching over 9 bases. This CDR3 contains 16 residues. Looked up from germline, CDR1 is MNHNY and CDR2 is SVGAGI (reference sequence). The V and J ends lost 8 bases and 0 bases, in that order; junction bases with no gene match: 7.

The chain employs TRBV7-3 and TRBJ2-3; the D gene is possibly TRBD2 (6 bases). V lost 1 base and J lost 9, with 14 bases in between. This CDR3 has 14 amino acids. Germline CDR1 reads SGHTA; CDR2 reads FQGTGA. Here the CDR3 reads CASSLNPSEITQYF. In DNA, the CDR3 is TGTGCCAGCAGCTTAAACCCTAGCGAGATCACGCAGTATTTT.

This chain links TRBV18 with TRBJ2-1; 7 bases agree with TRBD2. The CDR3 totals 14 residues. The germline V gene has CDR1 KGHSH and CDR2 LQKENI. V lost 5 bases to trimming and J lost 8 bases; unmatched junction nucleotides: 9. Here the CDR3 reads CASSKWLAVDEQFF. In nucleotides, the CDR3 is TGTGCCAGCTCAAAATGGCTAGCGGTAGATGAGCAGTTCTTC.

This chain uses TRBV15 with TRBJ2-5, with D perhaps matching TRBD1 (5 bases). Between the trimmed V and J ends, which lost 1 base and 3 bases, there was a span of 9 bases. CDR3 length: 14 amino acids. From germline, CDR1 is LNHNV and CDR2 YYDKDF (reference sequence). The CDR3, as DNA: TGTGCCACCAGCAGAGGACAGCAGGAAGAGACCCAGTACTTC. Translated, it gives CATSRGQQEETQYF.

Regarding this clone: The sample contains more than one DNA sequence encoding this CDR3. The CDR3 protein is CASSFGQGTDTQYF. CDR3 sequence (DNA): TGCGCCAGCAGCTTCGGGCAAGGCACAGATACGCAGTATTTT. J is TRBJ2-3 and V is TRBV5-1; no definite D call. Germline V gene sequence: CDR1 SGHRS, CDR2 YFSETQ. V was clipped by 2 bases and J by 1 base, with 8 bases between them. The length of the CDR3 is 14 residues.

The chain recombines TRBV6-6 with TRBJ2-1, with 9 bases identical to TRBD2. This CDR3 is 15 amino acids long. The V gene end was trimmed by 6 bases and the J gene end by 5 bases; junction bases not matched to a gene: 8. Germline loops: CDR1 MNHNY, CDR2 SVGAGI (reference sequence). In nucleotides, the CDR3 is TGTGCCAGCAGCTTTAGCGGGAGCCTTCACAATGAGCAGTTCTTC. It codes for CASSFSGSLHNEQFF.

The chain couples TRBV10-3 to TRBJ1-1; D is perhaps TRBD1 (5 bases). The germline V gene encodes CDR1 ENHRY and CDR2 SYGVKD. V lost 0 bases to trimming and J lost 0 bases, with 11 bases between them. The CDR3 covers 16 residues. The CDR3 nucleotides are TGTGCCATCAGTGAGTCTAGGGGACTTATGAACACTGAAGCTTTCTTT. Amino acid sequence: CAISESRGLMNTEAFF.